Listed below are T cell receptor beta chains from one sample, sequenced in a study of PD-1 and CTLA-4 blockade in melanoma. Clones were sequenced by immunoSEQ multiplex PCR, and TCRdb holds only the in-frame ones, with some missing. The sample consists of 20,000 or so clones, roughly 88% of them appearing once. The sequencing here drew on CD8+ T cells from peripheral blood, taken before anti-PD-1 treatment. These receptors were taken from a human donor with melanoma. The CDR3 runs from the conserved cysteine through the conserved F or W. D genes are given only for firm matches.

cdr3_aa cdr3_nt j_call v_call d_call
CASSHTMNTEAFF TGTGCCAGTAGTCACACAATGAACACTGAAGCTTTCTTT TRBJ1-1 TRBV19 .
CASSHLGELFF TGTGCCAGCAGCCACCTCGGGGAGCTGTTTTTT TRBJ2-2 TRBV14 .
CASSIGGPGYTF TGTGCCAGTAGTATCGGAGGGCCTGGCTACACCTTC TRBJ1-2 TRBV19 .
CASSQGTDSYQPQHF TGCGCCAGCAGCCAAGGGACAGATTCGTATCAGCCCCAGCATTTT TRBJ1-5 TRBV4-1 .
CASSQERSGQGMVF TGCGCCAGCAGCCAAGAACGGTCTGGGCAGGGGATGGTCTTT TRBJ1-1 TRBV4-1 .
CASSRGGGTEAFF TGTGCCAGCAGCAGGGGCGGGGGGACTGAAGCTTTCTTT TRBJ1-1 TRBV28 .
CASGFAGWNTEAFF TGTGCCAGCGGTTTCGCAGGGTGGAACACTGAAGCTTTCTTT TRBJ1-1 TRBV3-1/TRBV3-2 .
CASWAGQRGNTIYF TGTGCCAGCTGGGCAGGGCAGAGGGGAAACACCATATATTTT TRBJ1-3 TRBV2 .
CASSLDHNTGELFF TGTGCCAGCAGCTTAGACCATAACACCGGGGAGCTGTTTTTT TRBJ2-2 TRBV7-6 .
CSAQTGDSYEQYF TGCAGCGCCCAGACAGGGGATTCCTACGAGCAGTACTTC TRBJ2-7 TRBV29-1 TRBD1
CASSETGSEAFF TGTGCCAGCAGTGAAACGGGCAGTGAAGCTTTCTTT TRBJ1-1 TRBV25-1 .
CASSETGSTEAFF TGTGCCAGCAGTGAGACGGGAAGCACTGAAGCTTTCTTT TRBJ1-1 TRBV6-4 .
CASNIPTPNTEAFF TGTGCCAGCAATATCCCGACACCCAACACTGAAGCTTTCTTT TRBJ1-1 TRBV28 .
CASIPGPLYGYTF TGCGCCAGCATTCCGGGACCTCTCTATGGCTACACCTTC TRBJ1-2 TRBV23-1 .